This T cell receptor (beta chain) was profiled in a study of cytomegalovirus exposure and HLA in healthy donors. Primers for the PCR totalled 60 Vbeta and 13 Jbeta. Repertoires were generated with immunoSEQ multiplex PCR, while TCRdb's copy carries only in-frame clones and drops some. The sample has over 60,000 clones, 65% to 85% seen once. The CDR3 totals 12 residues. CDR1 and CDR2 (germline): SGHTA, FQGNSA. Trimming removed 6 bases from V and 8 bases from J, with 13 bases in between. This sequence joins TRBV7-2 and TRBJ1-2, with unresolved D. The sample was PBMCs. The sequence derives from a man aged 70 or older in good health and CMV-seronegative. The CDR3, as DNA: TGTGCCAGCAGATTAACTGCGTGGGGCTACACCTTC. The encoded protein is CASRLTAWGYTF.